A selection of T cell receptor beta chains follows, all from one sample in a study of cytomegalovirus exposure and HLA in healthy donors. Sequencing used immunoSEQ multiplex PCR; TCRdb keeps in-frame clones, though not all of them. The sample's table shows tens of thousands of clones. The sample taken for sequencing was PBMCs. These receptors originate from a woman aged 25 to 39 in good health and CMV-seronegative. The CDR3 runs from the conserved cysteine through the conserved F or W. The D gene is left open where the match is weak.

D	V	J	DNA	CDR3
NA	TRBV7-2	TRBJ1-1	TGTGCCAGCAGGCGAAGGGGGAACACTGAAGCTTTCTTT	CASRRRGNTEAFF
TRBD2	TRBV30	TRBJ2-1	TGTGCCTGGAGTCCTCTGGCGGGGGAACAGTTCTTC	CAWSPLAGEQFF
TRBD1	TRBV28	TRBJ1-1	TGTGCCAGCGGTCAAGGCGGGACAGGGAACACTGAAGCTTTCTTT	CASGQGGTGNTEAFF
TRBD2	TRBV6-5	TRBJ2-1	TGTGCCAGCAGTTTAGGGACTAGCGGGAGCAATGAGCAGTTCTTC	CASSLGTSGSNEQFF
TRBD2	TRBV18	TRBJ2-5	TGTGCCAGCTCACCGATAGCGGGGCTCACGCTCGGCGAGACCCAGTACTTC	CASSPIAGLTLGETQYF
TRBD2	TRBV4-2	TRBJ2-7	TGTGCCAGCAGCCGTACCTCCTTAGCGGGTCAGAGCTCCTACGAGCAGTACTTC	CASSRTSLAGQSSYEQYF
NA	TRBV9	TRBJ2-2	TGTGCCAGCAGCGTAGAACTGAACACCGGGGAGCTGTTTTTT	CASSVELNTGELFF
NA	TRBV6-1	TRBJ2-7	TGTGCCAGCAACGGGGGATACGAGCAGTACTTC	CASNGGYEQYF
TRBD1	TRBV28	TRBJ2-7	TGTGCCAGCAGTTCGCTACGTACAGGGGTTTTTGGCTACGAGCAGTACTTC	CASSSLRTGVFGYEQYF
TRBD2	TRBV28	TRBJ2-1	TGTGCCAGCAGTTTAGCGGGAGGGCCTCAGAATGAGCAGTTCTTC	CASSLAGGPQNEQFF
TRBD1	TRBV7-9	TRBJ1-2	TGTGCCAGCAGCCTCACCCCCAGGACAGGTCGGACTTATGGCTACACCTTC	CASSLTPRTGRTYGYTF
TRBD1	TRBV30	TRBJ1-5	TGTGCCTGGAGTAGGGACAGGGGGTATAGCAATCAGCCCCAGCATTTT	CAWSRDRGYSNQPQHF
TRBD1	TRBV6-1	TRBJ1-4	TGTGCCAGCAGTGGGGGACAGGAAAATGAAAAACTGTTTTTT	CASSGGQENEKLFF
NA	TRBV27	TRBJ1-5	TGTGCCAGCCGCACTAGGGCAGATAGGAATCAGCCCCAGCATTTT	CASRTRADRNQPQHF
NA	TRBV15	TRBJ1-1	TGTGCCACCAGCAGAGGGTCGGTGCCCGAAGCTTTCTTT	CATSRGSVPEAFF
NA	TRBV5-5	TRBJ2-7	TGTGCCAGCAGCTTTGCGGGCCAGCCTCGAACTCCGCAGTACTTC	CASSFAGQPRTPQYF
TRBD1	TRBV6-6	TRBJ2-7	TGTGCCAGCAGGGACCGGACAGGGGGCGTGTACGAGCAGTACTTC	CASRDRTGGVYEQYF
NA	TRBV4-1	TRBJ2-1	TGCGCCAGCAGCCAAGGACTAGTTCGCAATGAGCAGTTCTTC	CASSQGLVRNEQFF
NA	TRBV27	TRBJ2-1	TGTGCCAGCAGTTTATTGGCAATACTAGCTTCCGAGCAGTTCTTC	CASSLLAILASEQFF
TRBD2	TRBV7-6	TRBJ2-5	TGTGCCAGCAGCGCATCGGGGGGTGAAGAGACCCAGTACTTC	CASSASGGEETQYF
NA	TRBV9	TRBJ2-1	TGTGCCAGCAGCGCCGGACAGCTCTCCTACAATGAGCAGTTCTTC	CASSAGQLSYNEQFF
TRBD1	TRBV10-3	TRBJ2-7	TGTGCCATCAGTGAGTCTGGACAGGGGAGCTCCTACGAGCAGTACTTC	CAISESGQGSSYEQYF
NA	TRBV7-9	TRBJ2-7	TGTGCCAGCTCCCAGGCCGGACGAGGGTACGAGCAGTACTTC	CASSQAGRGYEQYF
NA	TRBV4-3	TRBJ2-3	TGCGCCAGCAGCCAAGATCGCGCAGGGACGCAGTATTTT	CASSQDRAGTQYF
NA	TRBV29-1	TRBJ2-7	TGCAGCGTTGCCGGCGGAGGCTCCTACGAGCAGTACTTC	CSVAGGGSYEQYF
TRBD1	TRBV30	TRBJ2-7	TGTGCCTGGAGTTCCGGGACAGGTTTCTACGAGCAGTACTTC	CAWSSGTGFYEQYF
TRBD2	TRBV30	TRBJ2-7	TGTGCCTGGAGTGAAGGACTAGCGGGGCCGGGCGAGCAGTACTTC	CAWSEGLAGPGEQYF
NA	TRBV5-6	TRBJ2-7	TGTGCCAGCAGCCCAACTGGGAGCTCCTACGAGCAGTACTTC	CASSPTGSSYEQYF
NA	TRBV29-1	TRBJ2-6	TGCAGCGTTGAGGGGCTTAGTGAGGCCAACGTCCTGACTTTC	CSVEGLSEANVLTF
TRBD2	TRBV5-4	TRBJ2-1	TGTGCCAGCAGCTTGGACGGCGGGAGTCTGTCCTACAATGAGCAGTTCTTC	CASSLDGGSLSYNEQFF
NA	TRBV18	TRBJ1-1	TGTGCCAGCTCACCACGGGATGAGGGTGAAGCTTTCTTT	CASSPRDEGEAFF
NA	TRBV6-5	TRBJ2-7	TGTGCCAGCAGGCTTGTTTTAGGCGGCGAGCAGTACTTC	CASRLVLGGEQYF
TRBD1	TRBV28	TRBJ2-7	TGTGCCAGCAGTGCCCGACAGGGTAACTACGAGCAGTACTTC	CASSARQGNYEQYF
NA	TRBV20-1	TRBJ2-3	TGCAGTGCCCGACACGGAGATACGCAGTATTTT	CSARHGDTQYF
NA	TRBV4-1	TRBJ2-5	TGCGCCAGCAGCCAAGACGAGAGAGGGCAACAGACCCAGTACTTC	CASSQDERGQQTQYF
NA	TRBV4-3	TRBJ2-5	TGCGCCAGCAGCCAAGAATTGGGGGCCGGGGTCCAGTACTTC	CASSQELGAGVQYF
NA	TRBV6-4	TRBJ2-1	TGTGCCAGCAGTGACTCCCCAGGGGCGTACAATGAGCAGTTCTTC	CASSDSPGAYNEQFF
TRBD1	TRBV5-6	TRBJ2-7	TGTGCCAGCAGAGGACAGGGGGCGCCCTCTAACTACGAGCAGTACTTC	CASRGQGAPSNYEQYF
TRBD2	TRBV7-4	TRBJ2-7	TGTGCCAGCAGCCCACGGGGGGGCCCCGAGCAGTACTTC	CASSPRGGPEQYF
TRBD1	TRBV25-1	TRBJ1-1	TGTGCCAGCAGTGAGGGGACAGGCAGAAACACTGAAGCTTTCTTT	CASSEGTGRNTEAFF
NA	TRBV10-3	TRBJ1-1	TGTGCCATCAGTGAGGAAGGGGATTGGAACACTGAAGCTTTCTTT	CAISEEGDWNTEAFF
TRBD2	TRBV7-2	TRBJ2-7	TGTGCCAGCAGCTCCTCGGGACTAGCGGGACACGAGCAGTACTTC	CASSSSGLAGHEQYF
NA	TRBV29-1	TRBJ2-6	TGCAGCGTCGAAACTGCGACTGGGGCCAACGTCCTGACTTTC	CSVETATGANVLTF
NA	TRBV27	TRBJ1-1	TGTGCCAGTGCGCCCGGGATCATGAACACTGAAGCTTTCTTT	CASAPGIMNTEAFF
TRBD2	TRBV4-2	TRBJ2-1	TGTGCCAGCAGCCAAGAGGGACTAGCGGGAGGGGGGCAGTTCTTC	CASSQEGLAGGGQFF
TRBD1	TRBV14	TRBJ2-7	TGTGCCAGCAGCCCGGGACAGGGAGCCTACGAGCAGTACTTC	CASSPGQGAYEQYF
TRBD2	TRBV28	TRBJ2-1	TGTGCCAGCAGGACTAGCGGGAAGGATAATGAGCAGTTCTTC	CASRTSGKDNEQFF
NA	TRBV11-2	TRBJ2-2	TGTGGCACAAGCTGGGGAGGTGGCACCGGGGAGCTGTTTTTT	CGTSWGGGTGELFF
NA	TRBV19	TRBJ2-2	TGTGCCTCCTACCAAGGGGGAACGAACACCGGGGAGCTGTTTTTT	CASYQGGTNTGELFF
TRBD1	TRBV4-2	TRBJ2-1	TGTGCCAGCAGCAAAGAAGGGACAGGGCAGTTCTTC	CASSKEGTGQFF